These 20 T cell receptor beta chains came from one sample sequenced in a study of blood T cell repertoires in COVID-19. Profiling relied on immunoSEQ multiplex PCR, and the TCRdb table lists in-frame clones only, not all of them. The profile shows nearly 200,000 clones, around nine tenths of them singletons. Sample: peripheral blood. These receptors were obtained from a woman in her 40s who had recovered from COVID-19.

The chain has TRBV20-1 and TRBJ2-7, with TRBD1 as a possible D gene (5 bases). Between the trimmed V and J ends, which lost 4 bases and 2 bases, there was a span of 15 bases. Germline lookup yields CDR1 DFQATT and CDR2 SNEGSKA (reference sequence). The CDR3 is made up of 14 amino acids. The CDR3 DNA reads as TGCAGTGCTATTGACACTAAGGGGACCTACGAGCAGTACTTC. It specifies CSAIDTKGTYEQYF.

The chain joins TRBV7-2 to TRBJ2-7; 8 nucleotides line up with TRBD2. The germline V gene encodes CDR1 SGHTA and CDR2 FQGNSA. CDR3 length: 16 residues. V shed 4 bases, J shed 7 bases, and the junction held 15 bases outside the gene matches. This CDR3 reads CASSSRSGAGVVEQYF. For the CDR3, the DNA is TGTGCCAGCAGCTCCCGTTCAGGAGCGGGAGTCGTTGAGCAGTACTTC.

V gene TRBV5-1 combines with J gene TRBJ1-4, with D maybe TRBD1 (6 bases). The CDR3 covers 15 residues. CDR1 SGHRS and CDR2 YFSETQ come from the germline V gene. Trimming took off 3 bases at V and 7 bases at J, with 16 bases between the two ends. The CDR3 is CASSSQAGEGEKLFF. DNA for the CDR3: TGCGCCAGCAGCTCCCAAGCAGGGGAGGGTGAAAAACTGTTTTTT.

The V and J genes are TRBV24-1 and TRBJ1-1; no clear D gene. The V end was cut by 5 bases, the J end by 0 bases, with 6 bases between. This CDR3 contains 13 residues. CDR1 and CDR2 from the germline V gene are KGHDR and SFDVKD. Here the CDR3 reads CATSAQLNTEAFF. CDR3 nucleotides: TGTGCCACCAGTGCACAGTTGAACACTGAAGCTTTCTTT.

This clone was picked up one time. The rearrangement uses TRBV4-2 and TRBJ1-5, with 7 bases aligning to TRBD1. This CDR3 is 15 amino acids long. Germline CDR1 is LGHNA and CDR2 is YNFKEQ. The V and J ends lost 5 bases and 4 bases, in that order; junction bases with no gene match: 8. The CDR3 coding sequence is TGTGCCAGCAGCGTAGGGGGCAGCAGTAATCAGCCCCAGCATTTT. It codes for CASSVGGSSNQPQHF.

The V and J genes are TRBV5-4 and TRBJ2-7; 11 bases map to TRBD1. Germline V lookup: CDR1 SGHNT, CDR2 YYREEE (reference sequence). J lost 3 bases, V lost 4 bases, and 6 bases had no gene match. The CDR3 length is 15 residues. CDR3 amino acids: CASSPSGTGGYEQYF. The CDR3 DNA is TGTGCCAGCAGCCCTTCTGGGACAGGGGGCTACGAGCAGTACTTC.

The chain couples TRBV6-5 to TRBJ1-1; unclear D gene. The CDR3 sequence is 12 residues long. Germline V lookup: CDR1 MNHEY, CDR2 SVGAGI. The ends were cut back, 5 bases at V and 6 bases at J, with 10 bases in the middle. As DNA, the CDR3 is TGTGCCAGCAGTCTGCTATCTTCTGAAGCTTTCTTT. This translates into CASSLLSSEAFF.

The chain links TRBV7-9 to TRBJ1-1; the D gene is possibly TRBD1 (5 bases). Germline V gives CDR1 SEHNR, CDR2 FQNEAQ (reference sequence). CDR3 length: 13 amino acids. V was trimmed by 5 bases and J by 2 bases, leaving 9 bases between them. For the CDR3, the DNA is TGTGCCAGCAGCGACAGCCCAAACACTGAAGCTTTCTTT. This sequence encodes CASSDSPNTEAFF.

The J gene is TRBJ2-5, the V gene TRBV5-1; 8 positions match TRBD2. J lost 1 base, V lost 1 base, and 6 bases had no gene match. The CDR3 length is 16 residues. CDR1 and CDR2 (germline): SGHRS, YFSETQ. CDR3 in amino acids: CASSLIAGGLQETQYF. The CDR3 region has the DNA TGCGCCAGCAGCTTGATTGCGGGAGGCCTCCAAGAGACCCAGTACTTC.

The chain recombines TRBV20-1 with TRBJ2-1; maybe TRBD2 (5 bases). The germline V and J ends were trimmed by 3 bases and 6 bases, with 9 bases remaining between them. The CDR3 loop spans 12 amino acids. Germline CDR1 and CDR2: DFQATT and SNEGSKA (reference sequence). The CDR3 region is CSASFLANEQFF. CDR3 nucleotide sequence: TGCAGTGCTAGTTTTCTAGCCAATGAGCAGTTCTTC.

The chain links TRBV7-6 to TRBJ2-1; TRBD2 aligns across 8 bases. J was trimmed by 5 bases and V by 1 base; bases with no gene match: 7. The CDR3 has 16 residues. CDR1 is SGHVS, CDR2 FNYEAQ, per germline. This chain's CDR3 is CASSLVFSGENNEQFF. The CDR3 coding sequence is TGTGCCAGCAGCTTAGTGTTTAGCGGGGAAAACAATGAGCAGTTCTTC.

The CDR3 is CASSLPGTGWHEQYF. CDR3 nucleotides: TGTGCCAGCAGTTTACCCGGGACAGGGTGGCACGAGCAGTACTTC. The rearrangement links TRBV28 to TRBJ2-7, with 9 bases identical to TRBD1. In germline, CDR1 is MDHEN, CDR2 SYDVKM. This CDR3 region has 15 residues. V lost 2 bases and J lost 5; bases outside the gene matches: 7.

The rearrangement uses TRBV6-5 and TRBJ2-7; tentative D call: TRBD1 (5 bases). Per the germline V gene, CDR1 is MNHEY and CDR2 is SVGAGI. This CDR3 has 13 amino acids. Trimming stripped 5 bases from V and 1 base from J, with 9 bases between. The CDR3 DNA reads TGTGCCAGCAGTCCACAGGTTTCCTACGAGCAGTACTTC. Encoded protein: CASSPQVSYEQYF.

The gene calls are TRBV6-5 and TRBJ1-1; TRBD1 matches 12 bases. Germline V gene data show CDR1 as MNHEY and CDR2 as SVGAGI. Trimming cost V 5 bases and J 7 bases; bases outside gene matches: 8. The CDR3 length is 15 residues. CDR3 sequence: CASSRRDRGPIEAFF. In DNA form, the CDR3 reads TGTGCCAGCAGTCGCCGGGACAGGGGGCCTATTGAAGCTTTCTTT.

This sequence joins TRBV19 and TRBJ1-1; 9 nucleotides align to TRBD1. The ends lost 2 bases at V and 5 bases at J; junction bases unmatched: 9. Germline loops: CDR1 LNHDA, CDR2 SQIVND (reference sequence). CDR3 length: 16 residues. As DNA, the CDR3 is TGTGCCAGTAGTATAAGAGGACAGGGGCCGCGTACTGAAGCTTTCTTT. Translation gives CASSIRGQGPRTEAFF.

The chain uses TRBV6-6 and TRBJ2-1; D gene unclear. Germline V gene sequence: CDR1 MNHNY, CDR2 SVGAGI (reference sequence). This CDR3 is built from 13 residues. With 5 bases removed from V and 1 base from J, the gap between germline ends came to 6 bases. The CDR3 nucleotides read TGTGCCAGCAGTCCACAGTCCTACAATGAGCAGTTCTTC. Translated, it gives CASSPQSYNEQFF.

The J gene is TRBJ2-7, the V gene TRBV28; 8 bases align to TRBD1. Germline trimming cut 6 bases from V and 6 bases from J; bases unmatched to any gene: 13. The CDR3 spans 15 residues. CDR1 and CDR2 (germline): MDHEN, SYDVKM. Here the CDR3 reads CASSTIWGTGREQYF. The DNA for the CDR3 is TGTGCCAGCAGCACAATATGGGGGACAGGTCGCGAGCAGTACTTC.

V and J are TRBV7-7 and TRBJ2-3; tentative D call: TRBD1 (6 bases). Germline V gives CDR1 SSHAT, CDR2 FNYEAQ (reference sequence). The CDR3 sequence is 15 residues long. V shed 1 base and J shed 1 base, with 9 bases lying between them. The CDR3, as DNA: TGTGCCAGCAGCTTAGGGGGGCAGGGCACAGATACGCAGTATTTT. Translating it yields CASSLGGQGTDTQYF.

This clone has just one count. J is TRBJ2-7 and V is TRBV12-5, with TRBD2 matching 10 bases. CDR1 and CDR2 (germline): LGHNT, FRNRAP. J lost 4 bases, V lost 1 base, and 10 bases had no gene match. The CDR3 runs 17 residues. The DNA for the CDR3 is TGTGCTAGTGGTTTGGACTCGGGACTAGCGTCCCTGTACGAGCAGTACTTC. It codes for CASGLDSGLASLYEQYF.

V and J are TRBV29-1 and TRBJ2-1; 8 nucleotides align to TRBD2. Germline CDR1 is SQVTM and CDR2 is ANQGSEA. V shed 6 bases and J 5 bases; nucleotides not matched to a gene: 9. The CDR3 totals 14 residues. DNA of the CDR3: TGCAGCGTAGGAATAGCGGGACTGGACAATGAGCAGTTCTTC. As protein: CSVGIAGLDNEQFF.